A single T cell receptor (beta chain) is shown here with its context. This clone was seen a handful of times. Its target antigen remains unknown. Per-base quality was not reported, and no clone a single base away is much larger than it. The data stem from a study of cytomegalovirus exposure and HLA in healthy donors (dated by TCRdb to the late 2010s). A note on the overall study: An earlier analysis of more than 550 of the donors reported 276 Gb of sequence data and 95 million to 130 million unique TCR beta sequences obtained from some 200 million T cells. An early release covering just under 650 HLA-typed donors comprised about 300 gigabases of sequencing data and 85 million to 100 million unique TCR sequences. Of the 300 to 500 genotyped donors, 75% to 85% were placed in the genetic ancestry cluster associated with self-reported Caucasian donors. The study aimed to test whether cataloging public T cell receptors could reveal signatures of past pathogen exposure. The study profiled the T cell repertoires of around 700 subjects by immunosequencing and related them to cytomegalovirus serostatus. A separate validation cohort of roughly 130 different subjects was used in addition to the roughly 620-subject first cohort. To predict cytomegalovirus infection status, the study brought together high-throughput TCR immunosequencing, statistical association of individual TCRs with disease status, and machine learning. To study patterns of TCR occurrence, a later analysis re-analyzed previously published TCR beta repertoires from under 750 donors and added high-resolution HLA genotyping. Rather than using new phenotypic data, the later analysis identified candidate immune exposures from TCR beta sequences and from how often those sequences occurred across donors. In an earlier analysis of roughly 540 of the donors, high-throughput TCR beta sequencing was used to judge whether each TCR beta V gene segment behaved as functional or pseudogenic. Donor age, sex, ethnicity and CMV serostatus were compiled together with the repertoire data. A later genetic analysis used genome-wide SNP genotypes for about 60% of the roughly 700 donors, treating that subset as a discovery cohort. Every discovery cohort repertoire had been produced on one sequencing platform. Both class I and class II loci were covered by HLA typing, at four-digit resolution. The number of donors typed differed by locus, with about 629-640 for A, B, C, DRB1 and DQB1, 522 for DQA1, about 610 for DPA1, and 450 to 480 for DPB1. Roughly 5 DR-DQ haplotypes were handled as single units for association and clustering because linkage in the cohort was strong. Across around 400 genotyped donors of the cohort, an average of 235,054 unique TCR beta nucleotide sequences per donor were sequenced, and around 20% of those sequences were non-productive.

The investigation overall reported the following: Correlated functional status among segregating V segments might be attributable to linkage disequilibrium, but an unknown experimental factor could not be ruled out. The earlier analysis of 587 of the donors excluded some 15 rarely observed V segments, including chromosome 9 orphons, because counts were too low. A later analysis found that HLA-associated TCR beta chains were more clonally expanded and had lower generation probabilities than equally common non-associated chains. CMV serostatus was the only immune exposure information available for the cohort. The study listed 150 to 200 TCR beta chains as associated with cytomegalovirus. HLA typing was unavailable for some donors at each locus, so association tests used only the typed subset. A cluster of highly shared sequence variants was judged likely to represent a technical artifact of the sequencing pipeline. A further reported finding was that TCR beta sequences accurately predicted the HLA-A and HLA-B alleles for most subjects in the first cohort. Most CMV-associated TCR beta chains appeared to be HLA-restricted in a later analysis, and the HLA associations seemed to be driven largely by CMV exposure. An earlier analysis of approximately 570 of the donors showed that most TCR beta V segments appeared in productive rearrangements either about 87% or about 30% of the time, which broadly matched IMGT annotations. The classifier was reported to diagnose cytomegalovirus status with high specificity and sensitivity in both the original cohort and the validation cohort. Most TCR sequences were observed very rarely across donors, whereas some public TCRs were present in many individuals. According to a later analysis, parvovirus B19, influenza, CMV and Epstein-Barr virus appeared linked to several top co-occurrence clusters. A later genetic analysis reported fewer N-insertions in productive TCRs among donors in an Asian-associated ancestry cluster than the approximately 700-donor mean. A later analysis associated roughly 17,000 TCR beta sequences with specific HLA alleles at a false discovery rate of 0.05. In this cohort, only TCR beta chains were sequenced, and detectable features were limited by the absence of alpha or paired-chain data. The presence/absence analyses assumed that sequencing depth was roughly uniform across donors, and that assumption may not be true. Assigning TCR associations to individual alleles was difficult when HLA alleles, especially DR and DQ, strongly co-occurred. An association between a missense DCLRE1C variant and V-gene and J-gene trimming of TCR beta chains was found in a later genetic analysis and replicated in an independent cohort. In vitro tests confirmed that a few of the cytomegalovirus-associated TCR beta chains recognize cytomegalovirus antigens. The authors suggested that the approach could potentially be extended to other disease states and immunological phenotypes. In a later analysis, the rate of TCR association differed among HLA loci, with DRB1 alleles having the most associated TCRs and HLA-C alleles having the fewest.

Library generation was performed with the immunoSEQ multiplex PCR assay. A mixture of 60 forward primers for TCR Vbeta segments and 13 reverse primers for TCR Jbeta segments was used in the multiplex PCR. Amplification of the CDR3 region of rearranged TCR beta genes was performed with a multiplex PCR assay on genomic DNA. Amplified TCR beta libraries were sequenced as 87-base-pair reads on the Illumina HiSeq System. For the original study's pipeline: A later analysis counted approximately 74 million unique TCR beta chains across the 600 to 850 repertoires, and roughly 10 million of these chains were shared by at least two donors. To remove PCR and sequencing errors, raw reads were error-corrected and collapsed into unique sequences using a nearest-neighbor algorithm that merged closely related sequences. CDR3 sequences were aligned to IMGT reference sequences to assign V, D and J gene segments. Each retained sequence needed at least a six-nucleotide match to both a V gene segment and a J gene segment. Rearrangements were called productive when the CDR3 lacked stop codons and stayed in frame with V and J; all others were non-productive. CDR3 was defined according to IMGT convention as the region running from the second conserved V-encoded cysteine to the conserved J-encoded phenylalanine. In an earlier analysis of around 570 of the donors, sequences lacking an unambiguous match to a single V gene segment were excluded. An earlier analysis of almost 600 of the donors classified V segments as functional when productive rearrangements were above 56.7% and as segregating when the standard deviation between donors was above 5%. To diagnose cytomegalovirus status from the catalog of TCR beta chain sequences, a statistical classification framework was built. A later analysis assigned V and J genes by comparing TCR nucleotide sequences with IMGT/GENE-DB human TR gene sequences. The TCRdist pipeline was used in a later analysis to assign CDR3 sequences and most-parsimonious VDJ recombination scenarios. A later analysis defined each TCR beta chain by its CDR3 amino acid sequence plus V-gene family, and excluded reads lacking a unique V-gene family. A later analysis removed nearly 600 highly shared, low-generation-probability nucleotide sequences to deal with suspected cross-contamination and a sequencing artifact. A later analysis calculated a clonal expansion index for each public chain from normalized within-repertoire ranks of inferred template counts. A later analysis computed generation probabilities with a VDJ recombination model fitted to out-of-frame rearrangements, and checked the results against IGoR. Hypergeometric tests were used in a later analysis to score TCR-TCR, TCR-HLA and TCR-CMV co-occurrence, with a repertoire-size bias correction applied to the TCR pairs. A later analysis estimated false discovery rates by permuting HLA or CMV assignments 20 times. In a later analysis, co-occurring TCRs were grouped using DBSCAN, and TCRdist sequence similarity was added for clustering within HLA-allele-positive subsets. Co-occurrence clustering excluded repertoires with fewer than 30,000 or more than 120,000 public chains, plus five with anomalous nucleotide sharing. This is the immuneACCESS table as TCRdb keeps it, with only in-frame sequences that have V and J called. A part of the clones is gone; compared with another copy, unresolved V genes explain less than half, and the rest is unexplained. V and J calls and clone size come straight from that table; D and trimming were deduced from the DNA. The sample table records roughly 120,000 clones; around 67% of these occur just once. The ten largest make up over 4% of the sample.

The cohort comprised some 680 healthy bone marrow donors. Cohort members were all nominally healthy when sampled, although unrecorded immune exposures were likely present. The donor tested CMV seropositive and was one of the 289 seropositive cohort members. Every donor gave a peripheral blood sample, and the peripheral blood mononuclear cells from that sample were used for TCR beta sequencing. Genomic DNA was extracted from the blood cell samples with the Qiagen DNeasy Blood Extraction Kit. The receptor comes from a man aged 55 to 70 in good health and CMV-seropositive. Material for sequencing was PBMCs.

The DNA is as follows: TGTGCCAGCAGTCGGACAGTAGGGCGTGAGCAGTACTTC. This gives the protein CASSRTVGREQYF. The chain joins TRBV6-5 to TRBJ2-7; possibly the D gene is TRBD1, per 6 matching bases. As encoded in the germline V gene, CDR1 is MNHEY while CDR2 is SVGAGI. The V and J ends are trimmed by 5 bases and 7 bases, leaving 15 bases between them. Counted from cysteine to phenylalanine, this CDR3 has 13 amino acids. Only the CDR3 DNA is retained, 39 bases long and in frame from the first base.